Listed here are 23 T cell receptor beta chains from one sample, sequenced in a study of beta chain features in type 1 diabetes. Study-wide results and limits: Significant though moderate, a shortening of TCRB CDR3s appeared in all four CD4+ subsets of Type 1 diabetes patients.

Every bit of the isolated RNA underwent reverse transcription, so sequencing read expressed TCRB transcripts. Clones were sequenced by immunoSEQ multiplex PCR, and TCRdb holds only the in-frame ones, with some missing. The sample includes about 650,000 clones, roughly 12% of them seen just once. These receptors are not linked to any known antigen. Sample: naive CD4+ T cells from blood. Source of these receptors: a man aged 25 to 40 with type 1 diabetes.

This clone appeared a single time. This sequence joins TRBV5-4 and TRBJ1-2; the D gene is possibly TRBD1 (6 bases). Trimming took 1 base from V and 4 from J, leaving 20 bases between them. Looked up from germline, CDR1 is SGHNT and CDR2 is YYREEE (reference sequence). The CDR3 extends over 17 amino acids. The CDR3 spells CASSLWPPGHLTYGYTF. CDR3 in DNA: TGTGCCAGCAGCTTGTGGCCCCCGGGACACCTAACCTATGGCTACACCTTC.

This clone has more than one count but fewer than ten. The chain joins TRBV15 to TRBJ2-1, with 9 bases lining up with TRBD2. The V gene end was trimmed by 0 bases and the J gene end by 7 bases; junction bases not matched to a gene: 7. The CDR3 consists of 16 residues. In germline, CDR1 is LNHNV, CDR2 YYDKDF (reference sequence). CDR3: CATSRDPAGGGNEQFF. In DNA form, the CDR3 reads TGTGCCACCAGCAGAGATCCAGCGGGGGGTGGGAATGAGCAGTTCTTC.

The table lists this clone with a count of one. The chain recombines TRBV10-1 with TRBJ2-6; D may correspond to TRBD1 or TRBD2 (5 bases each). The CDR3 is 16 residues long. In germline, CDR1 is WNHNN, CDR2 SYGVQD (reference sequence). The V end was cut by 5 bases, the J end by 3 bases, with 14 bases between. The CDR3 region is CASSPAMGVGANVLTF. CDR3 DNA: TGCGCCAGCAGTCCCGCGATGGGGGTTGGGGCCAACGTCCTGACTTTC.

This clone was counted between two and nine times. The V and J genes are TRBV14 and TRBJ2-2; no reliable D call. The CDR3 totals 17 residues. V lost 0 bases and J lost 1, with 12 bases in between. Germline CDR1 is SGHDN and CDR2 is FVKESK. In nucleotides, the CDR3 is TGTGCCAGCAGCCAAGACTCCCGGCAGGTGAACACCGGGGAGCTGTTTTTT. Its translation is CASSQDSRQVNTGELFF.

The chain uses TRBV29-1 and TRBJ1-2; 9 nucleotides agree with TRBD1. Germline V gene lookup returns CDR1 SQVTM and CDR2 ANQGSEA. This CDR3 has 20 amino acids. V dropped 2 bases and J dropped 0; count of bases not matched to a gene: 19. The CDR3 loop is CSVETSVGDRVPLPNYGYTF. In DNA, the CDR3 is TGCAGCGTTGAAACATCAGTGGGGGACAGGGTACCTCTCCCTAACTATGGCTACACCTTC.

The chain couples TRBV1 to TRBJ1-1. TRBV1 is described as a pseudogene. The CDR3 spans 10 residues. CDR3 amino acids: CTSSQPGAFF. The CDR3 DNA reads as TGCACCAGCAGCCAGCCGGGGGCTTTCTTT.

In this sample, this clone turned up a few times. The chain employs TRBV10-3 and TRBJ2-1; 7 bases agree with TRBD2. CDR1 ENHRY and CDR2 SYGVKD come from the germline V gene. The V gene end was trimmed by 2 bases and the J gene end by 0 bases; junction bases not matched to a gene: 4. CDR3 length: 16 amino acids. The DNA of the CDR3 is TGTGCCATCAGTGAGGCGGGAGTTAGCTCCTACAATGAGCAGTTCTTC. It translates to CAISEAGVSSYNEQFF.

The gene calls are TRBV18 and TRBJ2-7; D gene uncertain. CDR1 and CDR2 from the germline V gene are KGHSH and LQKENI. V dropped 4 bases and J dropped 1 base, with 5 bases sitting between them. The length of the CDR3 is 12 residues. CDR3 DNA sequence: TGTGCCAGCTCACAGGATTCCTACGAGCAGTACTTC. Its translation: CASSQDSYEQYF.

This clone came up a few times. The chain couples TRBV5-1 to TRBJ2-3, with a tentative D call TRBD1 (6 bases). The germline gives CDR1 SGHRS, CDR2 YFSETQ. V lost 0 bases and J lost 8, with 10 bases in between. The CDR3 spans 13 residues. The CDR3: CASSLALGGTQYF. CDR3 DNA: TGCGCCAGCAGCTTGGCTCTAGGGGGTACGCAGTATTTT. The variable domain in full, completed from reference TRBV5-1 and TRBJ2-3, reads KAGVTQTPRYLIKTRGQQVTLSCSPISGHRSVSWYQQTPGQGLQFLFEYFSETQRNKGNFPGRFSGRQFSNSRSEMNVSTLELGDSALYLCASSLALGGTQYFGPGTRLTVL.

This chain joins TRBV5-1 and TRBJ2-1; D gene uncertain. The CDR3 is 17 amino acids. Per the germline V gene, CDR1 is SGHRS and CDR2 is YFSETQ. The V end was cut by 0 bases, the J end by 0 bases, with 13 bases between. The CDR3 loop is CASSLGEDTSSYNEQFF. The CDR3 DNA reads as TGCGCCAGCAGCTTGGGGGAAGACACCTCCTCCTACAATGAGCAGTTCTTC.

The chain joins TRBV9 to TRBJ1-3; D not resolved. The germline CDR1 and CDR2 sequences are SGDLS and YYNGEE. This CDR3 spans 15 amino acids. Trimming shortened V by 3 bases and J by 8 bases, and 18 bases separated the two germline ends. CDR3 region: CASSEAGPMGDTIYF. CDR3 DNA: TGTGCCAGCAGCGAAGCCGGGCCTATGGGAGACACCATATATTTT. Full variable domain (remainder filled in from reference TRBV9 and TRBJ1-3): DSGVTQTPKHLITATGQRVTLRCSPRSGDLSVYWYQQSLDQGLQFLIQYYNGEERAKGNILERFSAQQFPDLHSELNLSSLELGDSALYFCASSEAGPMGDTIYFGEGSWLTVV.

The rearrangement joins TRBV2 to TRBJ1-4; a weak D match, TRBD1 (5 bases). V was shortened by 4 bases and J by 2 bases, with 14 bases between the two germline ends. The CDR3 has 16 residues. Germline V gene data show CDR1 as SNHLY and CDR2 as FYNNEI. The CDR3 reads CASSVRGPGTNEKLFF. The CDR3 coding sequence is TGTGCCAGCAGTGTTAGGGGTCCGGGTACTAATGAAAAACTGTTTTTT. Full variable domain (missing parts from reference TRBV2 and TRBJ1-4): EPEVTQTPSHQVTQMGQEVILRCVPISNHLYFYWYRQILGQKVEFLVSFYNNEISEKSEIFDDQFSVERPDGSNFTLKIRSTKLEDSAMYFCASSVRGPGTNEKLFFGSGTQLSVL.

CDR3 bases: TGTGCCAGCAGTGGGGGGCCGGGGATTAATTCACCCCTCCACTTT. Translation gives CASSGGPGINSPLHF. This chain joins TRBV2 and TRBJ1-6, with D perhaps TRBD1 (6 bases). The ends were cut back, 4 bases at V and 6 bases at J, with 13 bases in the middle. This CDR3 has 15 residues. CDR1 SNHLY and CDR2 FYNNEI come from the germline V gene.

The rearrangement links TRBV5-6 to TRBJ2-1; D is possibly TRBD1 (6 bases). This CDR3 has 13 residues. V lost 5 bases to trimming and J lost 3 bases, with 9 bases between them. Looked up from germline, CDR1 is SGHDT and CDR2 is YYEEEE. Here the CDR3 reads CASRYRVYNEQFF. The CDR3 nucleotides are TGTGCCAGCAGGTACAGGGTCTACAATGAGCAGTTCTTC.

There are a few counts of this clone. The V and J genes are TRBV18 and TRBJ2-7, with D possibly TRBD1 on 5 matching bases. This CDR3 region has 16 residues. Germline V gene data show CDR1 as KGHSH and CDR2 as LQKENI. V was cut by 2 bases and J by 2 bases, with 16 bases left in between. CDR3 DNA sequence: TGTGCCAGCTCACCAATCCAGGGAAACGTTCCCTACGAGCAGTACTTC. It specifies CASSPIQGNVPYEQYF.

A few counts support this clone. CDR3 in DNA: TGCGCCAGCAGCTTGGACCCCTTCACAGATACGCAGTATTTT. Translation: CASSLDPFTDTQYF. This chain connects TRBV5-1 to TRBJ2-3; no reliable D call. Trimming stripped 0 bases from V and 2 bases from J, with 7 bases between. Germline CDR1 and CDR2: SGHRS and YFSETQ. The CDR3 is 14 amino acids.

The rearrangement links TRBV10-3 to TRBJ2-7, with D possibly matching TRBD2 (6 bases). Trimming removed 0 bases from V and 4 bases from J, with 16 bases in between. Germline lookup yields CDR1 ENHRY and CDR2 SYGVKD. The CDR3 has 16 residues. The CDR3 DNA sequence: TGTGCCATCAGTGAGTCGATACCGGACTACCCATACGAGCAGTACTTC. Translating it yields CAISESIPDYPYEQYF.

The J gene is TRBJ1-6, the V gene TRBV9, with D possibly matching TRBD1 (5 bases). Trimming shortened V by 4 bases and J by 9 bases, and 14 bases separated the two germline ends. Germline V gene lookup returns CDR1 SGDLS and CDR2 YYNGEE. This CDR3 comprises 14 residues. This chain's CDR3 is CASSPRGEGSPLHF. CDR3 sequence (DNA): TGTGCCAGCAGCCCGAGGGGAGAGGGTTCACCCCTCCACTTT.

This clone was seen a handful of times. V gene TRBV18 combines with J gene TRBJ2-7, with unresolved D. In germline, CDR1 is KGHSH, CDR2 LQKENI. Trimming cost V 2 bases and J 1 base, with 12 bases left between them. The CDR3 is 15 residues long. The chain's CDR3 is CASSPEWERSYEQYF. The CDR3 DNA reads as TGTGCCAGCTCACCAGAGTGGGAACGGTCCTACGAGCAGTACTTC.

This clone was counted a few times. The chain links TRBV7-2 to TRBJ2-1, with TRBD2 matching 13 bases. Germline V gives CDR1 SGHTA, CDR2 FQGNSA. The CDR3 is 17 amino acids. V was pared by 5 bases and J by 1 base, with 5 bases of the junction left unmatched. CDR3 DNA: TGTGCCAGCAGCACTAGGACTAGCGGGGGTTCCTACAATGAGCAGTTCTTC. This encodes CASSTRTSGGSYNEQFF.

This clone was recorded a few times. The rearrangement uses TRBV11-2 and TRBJ1-4, with D maybe TRBD1 (6 bases). Trimming took 2 bases from V and 4 from J, leaving 14 bases between them. Germline V gives CDR1 SGHAT, CDR2 FQNNGV. This CDR3 comprises 16 residues. CDR3 sequence reads: CASSLLQGLNNEKLFF. Written as DNA, the CDR3 is TGTGCCAGCAGCTTATTGCAGGGGCTAAATAATGAAAAACTGTTTTTT.

The chain recombines TRBV18 with TRBJ1-1; 8 positions match TRBD1. After removal of 6 bases from V and 3 bases from J, the junction contained 9 bases not matched to a gene. Germline CDR1 KGHSH, CDR2 LQKENI. The length of the CDR3 is 15 residues. The CDR3 protein is CASSGQGYWDTEAFF. The CDR3 DNA reads as TGTGCCAGCTCTGGACAGGGCTATTGGGACACTGAAGCTTTCTTT.

This clone was recorded a few times. The chain is built from TRBV7-2 and TRBJ2-2; 12 positions agree with TRBD1. J lost 4 bases, V lost 2 bases, and 5 bases had no gene match. Per germline, CDR1 SGHTA and CDR2 FQGNSA. This CDR3 comprises 17 residues. This chain's CDR3 is CASSLTWDRGRTGELFF. In DNA form, the CDR3 reads TGTGCCAGCAGCTTAACTTGGGACAGGGGGCGCACCGGGGAGCTGTTTTTT.